This is a list of T cell receptor beta chains from one sample in a study of T-cell reconstitution after alpha-beta-depleted transplantation in children. TCRdb called the PCR reads again in MiXCR, with one record for every CDR3 protein. The data show a few hundred thousand distinct CDR3 sequences, 8% to 9.5% seen once. Sequencing used PBMCs from the stem cell graft donor, obtained from the stem cell graft. The receptors were sampled from a human donor who donated a stem cell graft to a child with acute lymphoblastic leukemia. Each CDR3 is given with its conserved first and last residue. A D gene is named only where the DNA matches it firmly. Some rows have no size entry. The others give once, few or many, or a class for an expanded clone.

J | V | size | D | DNA | CDR3
TRBJ2-3 | TRBV5-1 | many | . | TGCGCCAGCAGCCGGGACGGTAGCACAGATACGCAGTATTTT | CASSRDGSTDTQYF
TRBJ1-2 | TRBV27 | few | . | TGTGCCAGCAGTTTAACCTTTGGCTATGGCTACACCTTC | CASSLTFGYGYTF
TRBJ2-7 | TRBV7-2 | many | . | TGTGCCAGCAGCTTGCGTGCCGAGCAGTACTTC | CASSLRAEQYF
TRBJ1-2 | TRBV11-1 | . | TRBD1 | TGTGCCAGCAGTCGTCCCGGGACAGGGGGCGATCTATCTCGTGGCTACACCTTC | CASSRPGTGGDLSRGYTF
TRBJ2-5 | TRBV7-9 | many | TRBD1 | TGTGCCAGCAGCCGGGGACAGAACCAAGAGACCCAGTACTTC | CASSRGQNQETQYF
TRBJ2-3 | TRBV12-3/TRBV12-4 | few | . | TGTGCCAGCAGTTTTTCTAGCGACACAGATACGCAGTATTTT | CASSFSSDTDTQYF
TRBJ2-1 | TRBV2 | . | . | TGTGCCAGCCCCGGGGGCCAGTTCTTC | CASPGGQFF
TRBJ2-2 | TRBV12-3/TRBV12-4 | . | . | TGTGCCAGCAGTTTAGAGTTTTTTCAGACCGGGGCCGGGGAGCTGTTTTTT | CASSLEFFQTGAGELFF
TRBJ2-1 | TRBV6-4 | many | TRBD2 | TGTGCCAGCAGTCCCGGACGGGGGCGGGGGGTCATCATATCCTCCTACAATGAGCAGTTCTTC | CASSPGRGRGVIISSYNEQFF
TRBJ2-7 | TRBV28 | many | . | TGTGCCAGCAGTTTAATACACGGCTACGAGCAGTACTTC | CASSLIHGYEQYF
TRBJ2-1 | TRBV6-1 | few | TRBD2 | TGTGCCAGCAGTGCTTACCTAGCGGGGGGGTTCAATAATGAGCAGTTCTTC | CASSAYLAGGFNNEQFF
TRBJ2-5 | TRBV7-9 | few | . | TGTGCCAGCAGCTTATGGGGGGACTTAAGGACCCAGTACTTC | CASSLWGDLRTQYF
TRBJ1-1 | TRBV3-1 | . | . | TGTGCCAGCAGCCAAGATTGGGGGGGGAATTCGGCTGAAGCTTTCTTT | CASSQDWGGNSAEAFF
TRBJ2-7 | TRBV7-8 | . | TRBD1 | TGTGCCAGCAGCCTTAGGAAGACCAGGGACAGGGCGTTCTACGAGCAGTACTTC | CASSLRKTRDRAFYEQYF
TRBJ2-5 | TRBV5-1 | few | . | TGCGCCAGCAGCTTGGTGGGGGGGGCCCCACAAGAGACCCAGTACTTC | CASSLVGGAPQETQYF
TRBJ1-2 | TRBV10-3 | many | TRBD1 | TGTGCCATCAGTGGACGGACAGGCTATGGCTACACCTTC | CAISGRTGYGYTF
TRBJ2-3 | TRBV20-1 | many | TRBD1 | TGCAGTGCTTGGACAGGGGTAGGCACAGATACGCAGTATTTT | CSAWTGVGTDTQYF
TRBJ2-1 | TRBV10-3 | many | . | TGTGCCATCGCGGGACAGCTCTACAATGAGCAGTTCTTC | CAIAGQLYNEQFF
TRBJ2-1 | TRBV7-2 | few | TRBD2 | TGTGCCAGCAGCCCAAGCGGGGGTCTTGAGCAGTTCTTC | CASSPSGGLEQFF
TRBJ2-3 | TRBV20-1 | . | TRBD2 | TGCAGTGCTAGAGATTGGTTGAAAGGACTAGCGGCAGATACGCAGTATTTT | CSARDWLKGLAADTQYF
TRBJ2-1 | TRBV4-3 | many | TRBD2 | TGCGCCAGCAGCCAAGATCTAGGACTAGTTTTCTATGAGCAGTTCTTC | CASSQDLGLVFYEQFF
TRBJ2-3 | TRBV12-3/TRBV12-4 | many | . | TGTGCCAGCAGTTTGAAGAGTTCCCCCACTCGGGATACGCAGTATTTT | CASSLKSSPTRDTQYF
TRBJ1-2 | TRBV7-2 | many | TRBD1 | TGTGCCAGCAGCGCACAAAAAACAGGGGGTGGCTACACCTTC | CASSAQKTGGGYTF
TRBJ2-3 | TRBV20-1 | many | . | TGCAGTGCTAGTTCTAGGGGGACAACAGATACGCAGTATTTT | CSASSRGTTDTQYF
TRBJ1-5 | TRBV20-1 | many | TRBD1 | TGCAGTGCTTCGGAGACAGGGGGCAGTCAACAGCCCCAGCATTTT | CSASETGGSQQPQHF
TRBJ1-1 | TRBV6-5 | many | . | TGTGCCAGCAGTTACTCAACTGCGACTGAAGCTTTCTTT | CASSYSTATEAFF
TRBJ2-7 | TRBV6-2/TRBV6-3 | many | . | TGTGCCAGCAGTTACAACCCGACAGATCCCTACGAGCAGTACTTC | CASSYNPTDPYEQYF
TRBJ2-2 | TRBV10-3 | few | TRBD1 | TGTGCCACAATTTCCGGGACAGAGAACACCGGGGAGCTGTTTTTT | CATISGTENTGELFF
TRBJ1-1 | TRBV3-1 | few | . | TGTGCCAGCAGCCAAGCGGTGGAAGCTTTCTTT | CASSQAVEAFF
TRBJ2-2 | TRBV5-1 | many | . | TGCGCCAGCAGCTTGCGAGGGGATAACACCGGGGAGCTGTTTTTT | CASSLRGDNTGELFF
TRBJ2-7 | TRBV29-1 | . | TRBD2 | TGCAGCGTTAAGCGGGGGGACTACGAGCAGTACTTC | CSVKRGDYEQYF
TRBJ1-2 | TRBV3-1 | . | . | TGTGCCAGCAGCACCTGGGGAGGCAACTATGGCTACACCTTC | CASSTWGGNYGYTF
TRBJ2-7 | TRBV12-3/TRBV12-4 | few | TRBD1 | TGTGCCAGCAGTTTTGGGACAGAGAACTACGAGCAGTACTTC | CASSFGTENYEQYF
TRBJ1-5 | TRBV12-3/TRBV12-4 | . | . | TGTGCCAGCAGTCTAAGCTACCGAGAACGCAATCAGCCCCAGCATTTT | CASSLSYRERNQPQHF
TRBJ2-5 | TRBV20-1 | few | TRBD2 | TGCAGTGCTCCTAGCGGGGGGACCCAAGAGACCCAGTACTTC | CSAPSGGTQETQYF
TRBJ2-7 | TRBV20-1 | . | . | TGCAGTGCTAGAGATGGGTGGACATCTAGTAGCTACGAGCAGTACTTC | CSARDGWTSSSYEQYF
TRBJ2-3 | TRBV7-2 | . | . | TGTGCCAGCAGCTTGCCTCGGGACGGAAGCACAGATACGCAGTATTTT | CASSLPRDGSTDTQYF
TRBJ2-2 | TRBV5-1 | few | TRBD1 | TGCGCCAGCAGCCCGGGACAGTGGCCCGGGGAGCTGTTTTTT | CASSPGQWPGELFF
TRBJ2-5 | TRBV27 | . | . | TGTGCCAGCAGTCAGGGGACGCTCCGGGAGACCCAGTACTTC | CASSQGTLRETQYF
TRBJ1-2 | TRBV28 | many | . | TGTGCCAGCAGTTTGTCCCATGAGGGCTATGGCTACACCTTC | CASSLSHEGYGYTF
TRBJ2-5 | TRBV20-1 | . | TRBD2 | TGCAGTGCTAGTTTCACGACTAGCGTAGGGACCCAGTACTTC | CSASFTTSVGTQYF
TRBJ2-1 | TRBV10-3 | few | . | TGTGCCATCAGTGAGTCGATGCAGAAGTCCTACAATGAGCAGTTCTTC | CAISESMQKSYNEQFF
TRBJ1-3 | TRBV20-1 | . | . | TGCAGTGCGCCCGGCCCAGGGTCTGGAAACACCATATATTTT | CSAPGPGSGNTIYF
TRBJ1-5 | TRBV9 | many | . | TGTGCCAGCAGCGCAGGGGCTAGCAATCAGCCCCAGCATTTT | CASSAGASNQPQHF
TRBJ2-2 | TRBV3-1 | many | TRBD2 | TGTGCCAGCACCCTAGGACTAGCGGGGGAGCTGTTTTTT | CASTLGLAGELFF
TRBJ1-5 | TRBV7-2 | . | . | TGTGCCAGCAGCTTATACAGAAATCAGCCCCAGCATTTT | CASSLYRNQPQHF
TRBJ2-1 | TRBV5-4 | few | . | TGTGCCAGCAGCATCATGGGGGGGGGCGTATACAATGAGCAGTTCTTC | CASSIMGGGVYNEQFF
TRBJ1-1 | TRBV5-1 | many | . | TGCGCCAGCAGCTTGGATTTGGGGGGCACTGAAGCTTTCTTT | CASSLDLGGTEAFF
TRBJ1-6 | TRBV5-1 | many | . | TGCGCCAGCAGCTTGGCCATGTCGACGGCGAATTCACCCCTCCACTTT | CASSLAMSTANSPLHF
TRBJ2-7 | TRBV21-1 | few | . | TGTGCCAGCAGCAAAGTTAGCGGGGAGTCGGGTGAGCAGTACTTC | CASSKVSGESGEQYF
TRBJ1-1 | TRBV7-9 | few | . | TGTGCCAGCAGCTTAGGACGGGCGAACACTGAAGCTTTCTTT | CASSLGRANTEAFF
TRBJ1-6 | TRBV20-1 | . | . | TGCAGTGCCCCAGGGCACTCCTATAATTCACCCCTCCACTTT | CSAPGHSYNSPLHF
TRBJ1-1 | TRBV5-1 | few | . | TGCGCCAGCAGCTTTACTATGAACACTGAAGCTTTCTTT | CASSFTMNTEAFF
TRBJ1-2 | TRBV27 | few | TRBD1 | TGTGCCAGCAGTTATCAGGGGGCAAATGGCTACACCTTC | CASSYQGANGYTF
TRBJ1-5 | TRBV20-1 | many | . | TGCAGTGCTAAACCCGGGATCAATCAGCCCCAGCATTTT | CSAKPGINQPQHF
TRBJ2-7 | TRBV27 | . | . | TGTGCCAGCAACCCCGGGACTGCAACCTACGAGCAGTACTTC | CASNPGTATYEQYF
TRBJ2-3 | TRBV28 | few | . | TGTGCCAGCAGTTTATTTTCTCACGGATCTGTTGATACGCAGTATTTT | CASSLFSHGSVDTQYF
TRBJ2-7 | TRBV5-8 | many | TRBD1 | TGTGCCAGCAACTACCGAGGGGGACAGGGTATCCACGAGCAGTACTTC | CASNYRGGQGIHEQYF
TRBJ1-2 | TRBV3-1 | few | . | TGTGCCAGCAGCCAACTTTCCGAAGAATACTATGGCTACACCTTC | CASSQLSEEYYGYTF
TRBJ1-2 | TRBV3-1 | few | . | TGTGCCAGCAGCCAATTGACGGGGAACTATGGCTACACCTTC | CASSQLTGNYGYTF